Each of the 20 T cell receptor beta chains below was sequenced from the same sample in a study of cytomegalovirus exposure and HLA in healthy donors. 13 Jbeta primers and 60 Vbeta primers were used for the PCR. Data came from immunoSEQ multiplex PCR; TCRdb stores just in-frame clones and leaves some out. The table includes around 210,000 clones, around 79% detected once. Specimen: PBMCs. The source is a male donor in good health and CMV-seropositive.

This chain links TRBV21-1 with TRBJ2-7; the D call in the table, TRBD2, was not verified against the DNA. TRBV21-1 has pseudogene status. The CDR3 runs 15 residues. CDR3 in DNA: TGTGCCAGCACCCACCGGGGGATGTCAACCTACGAGCAGTACTTC. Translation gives CASTHRGMSTYEQYF.

CDR3 nucleotides: TGTGCCAGCAGCTTAATTCCCTCTTCCTCCTACAATGAGCAGTTCTTC. As protein: CASSLIPSSSYNEQFF. This chain uses TRBV7-2 with TRBJ2-1; D gene uncertain. The ends were cut back, 2 bases at V and 0 bases at J, with 11 bases in the middle. This CDR3 has 16 amino acids. From germline, CDR1 is SGHTA and CDR2 FQGNSA.

CDR3 nucleotides: TGTGCCAGCAGCCCACGGGAGAGGGTTAACAATGAGCAGTTCTTC. Translation: CASSPRERVNNEQFF. The chain recombines TRBV14 with TRBJ2-1; D possibly corresponds to TRBD2 (6 bases). Looked up from germline, CDR1 is SGHDN and CDR2 is FVKESK. The V end was cut by 4 bases, the J end by 5 bases, with 15 bases between. The CDR3 consists of 15 residues.

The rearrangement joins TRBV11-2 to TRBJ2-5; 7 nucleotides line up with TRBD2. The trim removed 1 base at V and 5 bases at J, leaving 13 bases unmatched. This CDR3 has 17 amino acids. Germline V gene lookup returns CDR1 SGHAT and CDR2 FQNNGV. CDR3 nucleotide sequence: TGTGCCAGCAGCTTAGGGGGGGTCAGGGAGGGAGAGGAGACCCAGTACTTC. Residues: CASSLGGVREGEETQYF. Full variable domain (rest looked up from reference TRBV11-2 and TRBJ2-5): EAGVAQSPRYKIIEKRQSVAFWCNPISGHATLYWYQQILGQGPKLLIQFQNNGVVDDSQLPKDRFSAERLKGVDSTLKIQPAKLEDSAVYLCASSLGGVREGEETQYFGPGTRLLVL.

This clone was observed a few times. The CDR3 bases are TGTGCCAGTAGAGCCATCGGGACAGGGGAAGAAAAACTGTTTTTT. Its translation is CASRAIGTGEEKLFF. The genes are TRBV19 and TRBJ1-4, with 10 bases identical to TRBD1. CDR1 and CDR2 from the germline V gene are LNHDA and SQIVND (reference sequence). Trimming at V came to 6 bases and at J to 8 bases, leaving 9 bases not matched to a gene. The CDR3 loop spans 15 amino acids.

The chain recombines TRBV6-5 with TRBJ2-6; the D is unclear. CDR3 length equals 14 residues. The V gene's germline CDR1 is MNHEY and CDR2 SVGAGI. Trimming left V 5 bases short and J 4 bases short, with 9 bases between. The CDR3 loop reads CASSQPLGANVLTF. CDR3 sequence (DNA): TGTGCCAGCAGTCAACCTCTAGGGGCCAACGTCCTGACTTTC.

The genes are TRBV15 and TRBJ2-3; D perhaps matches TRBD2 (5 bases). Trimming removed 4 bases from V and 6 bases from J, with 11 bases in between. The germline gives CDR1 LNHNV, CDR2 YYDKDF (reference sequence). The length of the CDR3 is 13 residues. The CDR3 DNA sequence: TGTGCCACCAGCAATTCGGGATGGGATACGCAGTATTTT. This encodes CATSNSGWDTQYF. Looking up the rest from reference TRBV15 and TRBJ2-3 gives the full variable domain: DAMVIQNPRYQVTQFGKPVTLSCSQTLNHNVMYWYQQKSSQAPKLLFHYYDKDFNNEADTPDNFQSRRPNTSFCFLDIRSPGLGDTAMYLCATSNSGWDTQYFGPGTRLTVL.

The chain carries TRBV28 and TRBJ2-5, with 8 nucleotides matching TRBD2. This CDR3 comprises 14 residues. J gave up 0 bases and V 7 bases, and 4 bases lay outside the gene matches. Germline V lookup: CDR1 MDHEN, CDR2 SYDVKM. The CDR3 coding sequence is TGTGCCAGCATCCCGGGGGGGCACCAAGAGACCCAGTACTTC. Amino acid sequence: CASIPGGHQETQYF.

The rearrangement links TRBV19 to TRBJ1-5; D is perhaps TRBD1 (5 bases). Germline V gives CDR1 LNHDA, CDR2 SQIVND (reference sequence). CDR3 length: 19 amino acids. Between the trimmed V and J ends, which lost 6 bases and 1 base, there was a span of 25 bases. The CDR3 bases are TGTGCCAGTAGCCTATTCCCTTCGCACATCGGGGGAAGCAATCAGCCCCAGCATTTT. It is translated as CASSLFPSHIGGSNQPQHF.

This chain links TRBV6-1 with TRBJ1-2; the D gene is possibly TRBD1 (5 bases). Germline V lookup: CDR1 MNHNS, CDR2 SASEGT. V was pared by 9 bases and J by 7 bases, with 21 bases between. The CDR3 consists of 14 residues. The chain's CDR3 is CASEILKAGSGYTF. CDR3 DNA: TGTGCCAGTGAGATTTTGAAGGCAGGGTCTGGCTACACCTTC.

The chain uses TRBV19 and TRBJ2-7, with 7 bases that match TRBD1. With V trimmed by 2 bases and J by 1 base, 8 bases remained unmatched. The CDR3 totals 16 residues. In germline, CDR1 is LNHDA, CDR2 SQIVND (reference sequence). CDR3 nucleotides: TGTGCCAGTAGTATAACAGCAGGGGGTCCATCCTACGAGCAGTACTTC. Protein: CASSITAGGPSYEQYF.

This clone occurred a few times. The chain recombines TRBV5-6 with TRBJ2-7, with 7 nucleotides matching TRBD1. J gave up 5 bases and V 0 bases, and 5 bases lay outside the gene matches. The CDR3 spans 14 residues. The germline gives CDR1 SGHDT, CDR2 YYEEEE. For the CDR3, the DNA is TGTGCCAGCAGCTTGGGACAGGGCGTCAACGAGCAGTACTTC. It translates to CASSLGQGVNEQYF.

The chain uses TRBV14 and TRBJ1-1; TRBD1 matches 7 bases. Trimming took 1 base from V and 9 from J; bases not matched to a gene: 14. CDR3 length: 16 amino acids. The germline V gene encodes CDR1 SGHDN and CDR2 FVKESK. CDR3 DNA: TGTGCCAGCAGCCAAGGATATCGGGCATCGACAGGGAAAGCTTTCTTT. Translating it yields CASSQGYRASTGKAFF.

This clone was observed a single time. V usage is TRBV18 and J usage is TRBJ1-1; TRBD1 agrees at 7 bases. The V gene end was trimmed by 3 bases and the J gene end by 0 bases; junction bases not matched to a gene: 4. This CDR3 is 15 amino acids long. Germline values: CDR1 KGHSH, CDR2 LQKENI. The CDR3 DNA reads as TGTGCCAGCTCACCCGGGGACAGACTGAACACTGAAGCTTTCTTT. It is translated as CASSPGDRLNTEAFF.

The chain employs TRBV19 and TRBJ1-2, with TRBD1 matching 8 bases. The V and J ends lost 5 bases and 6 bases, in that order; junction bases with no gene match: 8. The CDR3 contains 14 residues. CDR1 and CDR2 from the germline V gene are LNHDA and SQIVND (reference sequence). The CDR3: CASSPADRVDGYTF. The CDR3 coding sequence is TGTGCCAGTAGTCCCGCGGACAGGGTTGATGGCTACACCTTC.

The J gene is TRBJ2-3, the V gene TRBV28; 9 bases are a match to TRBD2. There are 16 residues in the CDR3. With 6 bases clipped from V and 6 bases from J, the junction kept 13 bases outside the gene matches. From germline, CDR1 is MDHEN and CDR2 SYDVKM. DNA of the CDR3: TGTGCCAGCAGCCGCGGGAGGGCCGGATTTGCGGATACGCAGTATTTT. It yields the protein CASSRGRAGFADTQYF.

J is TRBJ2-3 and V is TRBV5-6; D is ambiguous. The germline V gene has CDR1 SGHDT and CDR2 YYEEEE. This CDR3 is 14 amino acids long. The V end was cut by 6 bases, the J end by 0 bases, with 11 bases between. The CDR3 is CASTATSSTDTQYF. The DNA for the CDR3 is TGTGCCAGCACCGCGACATCGAGCACAGATACGCAGTATTTT.

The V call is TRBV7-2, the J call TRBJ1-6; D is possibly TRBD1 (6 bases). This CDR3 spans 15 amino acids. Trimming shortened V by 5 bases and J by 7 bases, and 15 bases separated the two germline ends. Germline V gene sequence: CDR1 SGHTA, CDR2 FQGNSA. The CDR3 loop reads CASSPLGGTNSPLHF. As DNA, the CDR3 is TGTGCCAGCAGCCCATTAGGGGGAACCAATTCACCCCTCCACTTT. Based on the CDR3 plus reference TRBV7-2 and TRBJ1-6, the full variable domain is GAGVSQSPSNKVTEKGKDVELRCDPISGHTALYWYRQSLGQGLEFLIYFQGNSAPDKSGLPSDRFSAERTGGSVSTLTIQRTQQEDSAVYLCASSPLGGTNSPLHFGNGTRLTVT.

CDR3 nucleotide sequence: TGTGCCAGCAGCTTAGGCACAGGGAGTGGATACACTGAAGCTTTCTTT. Translation: CASSLGTGSGYTEAFF. This sequence joins TRBV13 and TRBJ1-1, with D possibly TRBD1 on 6 matching bases. V dropped 0 bases and J dropped 3 bases, with 14 bases sitting between them. Germline V gene lookup returns CDR1 PRHDT and CDR2 FYEKMQ (reference sequence). This CDR3 contains 16 residues.

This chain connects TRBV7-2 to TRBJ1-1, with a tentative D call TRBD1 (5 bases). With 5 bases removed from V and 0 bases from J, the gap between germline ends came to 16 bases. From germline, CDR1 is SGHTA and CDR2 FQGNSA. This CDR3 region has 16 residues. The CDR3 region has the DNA TGTGCCAGCAGCCCCTGGGGGGGGTCGATGAACACTGAAGCTTTCTTT. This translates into CASSPWGGSMNTEAFF.